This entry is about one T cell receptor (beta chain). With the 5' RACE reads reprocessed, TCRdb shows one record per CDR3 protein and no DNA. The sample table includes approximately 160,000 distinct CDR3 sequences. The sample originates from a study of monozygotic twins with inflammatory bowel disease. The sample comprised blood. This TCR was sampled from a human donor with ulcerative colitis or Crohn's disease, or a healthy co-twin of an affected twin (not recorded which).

The CDR3 sequence is CASRGGLSSYNEQFF. J is TRBJ2-1 and V is TRBV25-1; the TCRdb D gene call, TRBD2, has no DNA to confirm it. The CDR3 is 15 residues long. Germline CDR1 is MGHDK and CDR2 is SYGVNS.